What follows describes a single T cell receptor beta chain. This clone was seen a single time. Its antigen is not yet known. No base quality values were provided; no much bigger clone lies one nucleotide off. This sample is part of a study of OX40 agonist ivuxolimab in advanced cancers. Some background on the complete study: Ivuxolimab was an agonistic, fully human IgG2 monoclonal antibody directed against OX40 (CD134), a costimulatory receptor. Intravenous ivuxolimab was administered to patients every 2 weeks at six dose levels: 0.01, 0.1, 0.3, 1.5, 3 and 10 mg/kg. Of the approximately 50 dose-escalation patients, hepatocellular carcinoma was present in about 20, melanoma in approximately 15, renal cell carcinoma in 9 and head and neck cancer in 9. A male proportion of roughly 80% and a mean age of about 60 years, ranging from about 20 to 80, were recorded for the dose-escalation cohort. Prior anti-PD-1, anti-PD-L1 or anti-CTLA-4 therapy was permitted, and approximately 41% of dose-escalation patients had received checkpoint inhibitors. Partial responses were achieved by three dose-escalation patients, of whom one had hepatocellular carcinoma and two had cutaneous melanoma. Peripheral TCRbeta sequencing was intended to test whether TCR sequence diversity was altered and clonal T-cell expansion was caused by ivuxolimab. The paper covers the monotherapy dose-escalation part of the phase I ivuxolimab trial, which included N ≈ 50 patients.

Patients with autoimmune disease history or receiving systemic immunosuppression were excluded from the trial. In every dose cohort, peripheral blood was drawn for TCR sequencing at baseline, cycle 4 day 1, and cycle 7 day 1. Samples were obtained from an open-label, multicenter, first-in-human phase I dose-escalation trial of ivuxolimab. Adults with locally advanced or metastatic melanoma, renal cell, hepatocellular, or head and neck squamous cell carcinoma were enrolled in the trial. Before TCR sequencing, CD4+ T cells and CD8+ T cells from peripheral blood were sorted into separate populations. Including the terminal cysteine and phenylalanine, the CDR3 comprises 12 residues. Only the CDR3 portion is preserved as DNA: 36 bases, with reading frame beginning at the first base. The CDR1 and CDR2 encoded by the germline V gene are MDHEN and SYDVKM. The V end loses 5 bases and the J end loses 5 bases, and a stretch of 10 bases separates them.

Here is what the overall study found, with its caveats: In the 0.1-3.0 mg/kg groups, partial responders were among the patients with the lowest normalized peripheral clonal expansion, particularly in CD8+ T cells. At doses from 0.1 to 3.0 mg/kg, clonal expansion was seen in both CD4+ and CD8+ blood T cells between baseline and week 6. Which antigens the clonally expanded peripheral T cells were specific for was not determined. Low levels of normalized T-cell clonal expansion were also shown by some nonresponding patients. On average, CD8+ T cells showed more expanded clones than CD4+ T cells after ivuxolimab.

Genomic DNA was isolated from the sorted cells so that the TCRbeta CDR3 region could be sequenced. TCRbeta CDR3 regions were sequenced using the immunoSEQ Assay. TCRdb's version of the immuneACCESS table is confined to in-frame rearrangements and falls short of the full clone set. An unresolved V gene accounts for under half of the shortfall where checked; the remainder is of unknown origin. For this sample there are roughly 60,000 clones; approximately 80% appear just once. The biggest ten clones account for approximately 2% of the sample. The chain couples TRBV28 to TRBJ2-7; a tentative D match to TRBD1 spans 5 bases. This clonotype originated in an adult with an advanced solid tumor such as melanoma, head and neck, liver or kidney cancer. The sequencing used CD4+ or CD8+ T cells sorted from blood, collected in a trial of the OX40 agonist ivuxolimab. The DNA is TGTGCCAGCAGTCCCTCCAGGGACGAGCAGTACTTC. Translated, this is CASSPSRDEQYF.